This T cell receptor (beta chain) was found in a study of cytomegalovirus exposure and HLA in healthy donors. Overall study: Both the 120 or so validation repertoires and the approximately 670 first-cohort repertoires used the same platform, as reported by a later analysis.

TCRdb's table, derived via immunoSEQ multiplex PCR, lists solely in-frame clones and lacks some. The sample includes a few hundred thousand clones, around nine tenths seen only once; the top ten take approximately 0.94%. The study drew the donors from its approximately 110-subject validation cohort, separate from the roughly 700-subject first cohort. Germline values: CDR1 SGHRS, CDR2 YFSETQ. The CDR3 length is 13 residues. Trimming shortened V by 7 bases and J by 7 bases, and 14 bases separated the two germline ends. Sequenced material: PBMCs. This receptor was obtained from a young woman in good health and CMV-seronegative. V gene TRBV5-1 combines with J gene TRBJ2-2; no clear D gene. CDR3 sequence reads: CASGRSTGGELFF. CDR3 DNA sequence: TGCGCCAGCGGCCGAAGTACGGGCGGGGAGCTGTTTTTT.